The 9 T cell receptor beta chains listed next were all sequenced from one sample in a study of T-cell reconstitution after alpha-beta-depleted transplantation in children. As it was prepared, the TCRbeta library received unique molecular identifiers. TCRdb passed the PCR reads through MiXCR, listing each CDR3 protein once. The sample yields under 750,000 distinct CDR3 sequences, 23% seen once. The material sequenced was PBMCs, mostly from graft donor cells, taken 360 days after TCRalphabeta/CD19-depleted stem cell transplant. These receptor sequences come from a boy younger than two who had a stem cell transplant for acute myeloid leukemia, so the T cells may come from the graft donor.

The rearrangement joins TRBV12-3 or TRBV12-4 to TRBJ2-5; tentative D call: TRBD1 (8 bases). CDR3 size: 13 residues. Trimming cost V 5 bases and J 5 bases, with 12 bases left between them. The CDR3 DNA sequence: TGTGCCAGCAGTACAGGGGGGGTTGAGACCCAGTACTTC. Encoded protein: CASSTGGVETQYF.

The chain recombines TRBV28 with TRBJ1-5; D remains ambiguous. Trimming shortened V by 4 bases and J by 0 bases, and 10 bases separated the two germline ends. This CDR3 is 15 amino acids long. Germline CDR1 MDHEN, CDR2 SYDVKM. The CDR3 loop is CASSWVGDSNQPQHF. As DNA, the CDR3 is TGTGCCAGCAGTTGGGTCGGGGATAGCAATCAGCCCCAGCATTTT.

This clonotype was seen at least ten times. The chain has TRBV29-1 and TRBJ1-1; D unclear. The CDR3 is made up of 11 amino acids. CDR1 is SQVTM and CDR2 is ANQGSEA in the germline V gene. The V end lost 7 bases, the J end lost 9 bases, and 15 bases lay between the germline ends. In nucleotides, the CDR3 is TGCAGCGCAATTGTGGGTGCCCAAGCTTTCTTT. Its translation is CSAIVGAQAFF. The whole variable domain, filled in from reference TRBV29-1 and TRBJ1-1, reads SAVISQKPSRDICQRGTSLTIQCQVDSQVTMMFWYRQQPGQSLTLIATANQGSEATYESGFVIDKFPISRPNLTFSTLTVSNMSPEDSSIYLCSAIVGAQAFFGQGTRLTVV.

CDR3 DNA sequence: TGTGCCAGCAGCCACGCCGCTAGCGGGGGGGCAGATACGCAGTATTTT. Protein product: CASSHAASGGADTQYF. This chain joins TRBV7-6 and TRBJ2-3; 12 nucleotides line up with TRBD2. The length of the CDR3 is 16 residues. The J segment lost 4 bases and the V segment lost 5 bases, leaving 7 bases of the junction unmatched. Germline V gene sequence: CDR1 SGHVS, CDR2 FNYEAQ.

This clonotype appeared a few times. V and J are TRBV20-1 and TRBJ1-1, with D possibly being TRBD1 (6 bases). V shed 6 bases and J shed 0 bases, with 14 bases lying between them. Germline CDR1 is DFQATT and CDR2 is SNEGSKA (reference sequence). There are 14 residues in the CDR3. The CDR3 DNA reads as TGCAGTGCCGACTCGGACAGCATGAACACTGAAGCTTTCTTT. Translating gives CSADSDSMNTEAFF.

The CDR3 region has the DNA TGTGCCAGCAGCCTCGGGGGGGGTTGGTACGAGCAGTACGTC. It codes for CASSLGGGWYEQYV. The V gene is TRBV28, the J gene TRBJ2-7, with 8 bases identical to TRBD2. CDR3 length equals 14 residues. Trimming removed 6 bases from V and 4 bases from J; junction bases left unmatched: 8. Germline loops: CDR1 MDHEN, CDR2 SYDVKM.

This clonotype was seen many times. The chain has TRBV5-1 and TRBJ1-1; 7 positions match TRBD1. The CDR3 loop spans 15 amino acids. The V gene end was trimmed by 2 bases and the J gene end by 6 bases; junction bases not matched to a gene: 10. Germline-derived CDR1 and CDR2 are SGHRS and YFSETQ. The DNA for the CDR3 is TGCGCCAGCAGCTTAAGACAGGGAAATTCGGCTGAAGCTTTCTTT. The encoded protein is CASSLRQGNSAEAFF.

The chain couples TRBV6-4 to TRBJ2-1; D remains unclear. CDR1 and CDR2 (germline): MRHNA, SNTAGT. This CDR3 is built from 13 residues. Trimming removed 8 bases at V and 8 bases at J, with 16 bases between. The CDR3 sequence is CASARRRFDEQFF. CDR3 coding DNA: TGTGCCAGCGCCCGCCGCCGCTTCGATGAGCAGTTCTTC.

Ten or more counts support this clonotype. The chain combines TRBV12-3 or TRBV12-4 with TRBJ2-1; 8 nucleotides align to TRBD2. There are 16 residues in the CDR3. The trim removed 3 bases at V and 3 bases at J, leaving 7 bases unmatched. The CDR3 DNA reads TGTGCCAGCAGTTTTCTCCCCGGGACTAGCTACAATGAGCAGTTCTTC. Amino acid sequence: CASSFLPGTSYNEQFF.